The clone carrying this TCR beta chain has more than one count but fewer than ten. Its antigen is as yet unknown. This entry is derived from a study of blood T cells in healthy people across ages. The overall study: Through template switching, about one barcoded beta molecule was captured per two T cells, as measured in model experiments.

Regarding the study as a whole: Roughly linear age-related decline in beta diversity appeared, significant by age roughly 40. Strong correlation was found linking TCR beta diversity to naive T cell percentage. A conclusive naive versus antigen-experienced comparison was prevented by the unsorted PBMCs.

The second PCR ran roughly 7 to 12 cycles with a sample-barcoded 5' primer and J-beta primers. TCRdb recomputed calls from the 5' RACE reads with MiXCR, one row per CDR3 protein. Of 1,500,000 or so distinct CDR3 sequences in the sample, roughly 43% were seen once. Between the trimmed V and J ends, which lost 1 base and 1 base, there was a span of 10 bases. In germline, CDR1 is DFQATT, CDR2 SNEGSKA (reference sequence). This CDR3 region has 14 residues. Source material: blood. V usage is TRBV20-1 and J usage is TRBJ2-5; D may match TRBD1 or TRBD2 (6 bases each). The origin of this receptor is a woman under 30 in good health. Here the CDR3 DNA reads TGCAGTGCTAGAGGATGGGGGGCCCAAGAGACCCAGTACTTC. Translating gives CSARGWGAQETQYF.